This entry concerns a single TCR beta chain. Antigen unknown. These data originate in a study of T cell responses to AZD1222 COVID-19 vaccine. Overall study: Second-dose intervals of approximately 4 or approximately 12 weeks were pooled. Overall study findings and caveats: Researchers report vaccine-associated CD4 TCRs spanning spike, with dominance at 160-218 and 743-854. White British ancestry dominated among donors, who included more females, and clonal diversity was possibly underestimated.

This CDR3 has 15 residues. The ends were cut back, 10 bases at V and 0 bases at J, with 18 bases in the middle. Germline assignment: CDR1 MDHEN and CDR2 SYDVKM. Assay: immunoSEQ multiplex PCR; the TCRdb copy retains only in-frame clones and omits some. The top ten clones hold 5% to 5.5% of a sample with approximately 100,000 clones, 90% to 95% of them seen once. This chain connects TRBV28 to TRBJ1-1, with a weak D call TRBD1 (6 bases). The sample here was peripheral blood, taken on day 0 of AZD1222 vaccination. The sequence was obtained from an adult in good health. CDR3 region: CAIFSLGHLNTEAFF. The CDR3 DNA sequence: TGTGCCATTTTCTCCCTGGGACACTTGAACACTGAAGCTTTCTTT.